These 21 T cell receptor beta chains came from one sample sequenced in a study of Ad26.COV2.S vaccination and SARS-CoV-2 variants. Here immunoSEQ multiplex PCR was the method, and the copy in TCRdb shows in-frame clones only, minus some. The sample has some 320,000 clones, over 80% seen once; the top ten hold approximately 2.1%. Treatment here: approximately 18 received Ad26.COV2.S at low or high dose, single or two shots; 5 received placebo; per-sample allocation not given. The study sampled participants on day 63 after the first vaccine or placebo injection. The sample here was peripheral blood, taken in a trial of Ad26.COV2.S vaccine versus placebo. These receptors were obtained from a person between 18 and 59 years old who received the Ad26.COV2.S COVID-19 vaccine or a placebo.

The rearrangement links TRBV5-4 to TRBJ1-6; TRBD1 agrees at 7 bases. CDR3 length equals 14 residues. V gave up 5 bases and J gave up 6 bases; unmatched junction bases: 5. Germline V lookup: CDR1 SGHNT, CDR2 YYREEE (reference sequence). The CDR3 DNA reads TGTGCCAGCAGTCTTCGGGACAGTAATTCACCCCTCCACTTT. Residues: CASSLRDSNSPLHF.

To note about this clone: One base away lies a much larger clone, so this may be a sequencing read error. The rearrangement joins TRBV20-1 to TRBJ2-7; no firm D call. V was trimmed by 3 bases and J by 2 bases, leaving 5 bases between them. CDR1 DFQATT and CDR2 SNEGSKA come from the germline V gene (reference sequence). The CDR3 covers 11 residues. CDR3 coding DNA: TGCAGTGCTAGCCGGGCCTACGAGCAGTACTTC. It is translated as CSASRAYEQYF.

The table lists this clone with a few counts. The chain joins TRBV5-4 to TRBJ1-3, with D tentatively TRBD1 (6 bases). The germline V gene has CDR1 SGHNT and CDR2 YYREEE (reference sequence). V was cut by 0 bases and J by 0 bases, with 10 bases left in between. This CDR3 region has 16 residues. CDR3 nucleotides: TGTGCCAGCAGCTTGGTGGTAGGGGGCTCTGGAAACACCATATATTTT. Amino acids: CASSLVVGGSGNTIYF.

This chain joins TRBV5-1 and TRBJ2-6; D remains ambiguous. V lost 4 bases, J lost 0 bases, and 8 bases lay in between. The CDR3 sequence is 15 residues long. Germline assignment: CDR1 SGHRS and CDR2 YFSETQ. CDR3 nucleotide sequence: TGCGCCAGCAGCCCAAGAGACTCTGGGGCCAACGTCCTGACTTTC. This translates into CASSPRDSGANVLTF.

This clone was detected a few times. The rearrangement links TRBV7-9 to TRBJ2-1, with 11 bases lining up with TRBD2. J was trimmed by 7 bases and V by 5 bases; bases with no gene match: 7. The germline V gene encodes CDR1 SEHNR and CDR2 FQNEAQ (reference sequence). This CDR3 has 15 residues. CDR3 sequence: CASSRVSGGVNEQFF. The CDR3 DNA reads TGTGCCAGCAGCCGCGTTAGCGGGGGGGTTAATGAGCAGTTCTTC.

V and J are TRBV11-3 and TRBJ2-3, with a weak D call TRBD1 (6 bases). V was pared by 5 bases and J by 2 bases, with 11 bases between. From germline, CDR1 is SGHNT and CDR2 YENEEA. This CDR3 has 14 residues. Here the CDR3 DNA reads TGTGCCAGCAGCCCGGGACACTACACAGATACGCAGTATTTT. It codes for CASSPGHYTDTQYF.

Regarding this clone: One end of the junction is discordant with germline, which a read error may explain. This chain joins TRBV5-1 and TRBJ1-6; 12 bases are a match to TRBD1. Germline-derived CDR1 and CDR2 are SGHRS and YFSETQ. CDR3 size: 17 residues. CDR3 sequence (DNA): TGCGCCCGCAGCGGGGGGACAGGGGGCTTCAATAATTCACCCCTCCACTTT. The encoded protein is CARSGGTGGFNNSPLHF. The full variable domain, its missing parts supplied by reference TRBV5-1 and TRBJ1-6, is KAGVTQTPRYLIKTRGQQVTLSCSPISGHRSVSWYQQTPGQGLQFLFEYFSETQRNKGNFPGRFSGRQFSNSRSEMNVSTLELGDSALYLCARSGGTGGFNNSPLHFGNGTRLTVT.

The chain links TRBV4-1 to TRBJ1-1; D call uncertain. Trimming stripped 4 bases from V and 1 base from J, with 19 bases between. CDR3 length: 17 amino acids. Germline V gives CDR1 MGHRA, CDR2 YSYEKL. The CDR3 spells CASSLNPLRRQNTEAFF. The CDR3 DNA reads as TGCGCCAGCAGCCTCAATCCCCTGAGACGGCAGAACACTGAAGCTTTCTTT.

This clone was seen a single time. This chain joins TRBV28 and TRBJ1-2, with D perhaps TRBD1 (5 bases). This CDR3 has 13 amino acids. Trimming left V 2 bases short and J 4 bases short, with 8 bases between. CDR1 is MDHEN, CDR2 SYDVKM, per germline. The CDR3 DNA reads TGTGCCAGCAGTTTAGCAGGGAGCTATGGCTACACCTTC. It encodes CASSLAGSYGYTF.

This chain joins TRBV10-3 and TRBJ1-4; D unresolved. Trimming removed 0 bases at V and 4 bases at J, with 6 bases between. This CDR3 is 14 amino acids long. Germline values: CDR1 ENHRY, CDR2 SYGVKD. CDR3 sequence: CAISESTVNEKLFF. As DNA, the CDR3 is TGTGCCATCAGTGAGTCAACAGTTAATGAAAAACTGTTTTTT.

The rearrangement links TRBV4-1 to TRBJ1-2; D not certain. The CDR3 extends over 14 amino acids. Trimming stripped 4 bases from V and 2 bases from J, with 11 bases between. Germline CDR1 and CDR2: MGHRA and YSYEKL. This chain's CDR3 is CASSLRTGNYGYTF. DNA for the CDR3: TGCGCCAGCAGCCTGAGGACTGGGAACTATGGCTACACCTTC.

V and J are TRBV29-1 and TRBJ1-5; the D gene is possibly TRBD1 (6 bases). CDR1 and CDR2 (germline): SQVTM, ANQGSEA. V lost 5 bases to trimming and J lost 3 bases, with 14 bases between them. This CDR3 is 14 amino acids long. The chain's CDR3 is CSVRETGYNQPQHF. Here the CDR3 DNA reads TGCAGCGTTCGGGAGACAGGCTACAATCAGCCCCAGCATTTT.

The chain combines TRBV25-1 with TRBJ2-2, with a possible D match to TRBD1 (5 bases). The CDR3 has 15 amino acids. Germline CDR1 is MGHDK and CDR2 is SYGVNS. Trimming removed 4 bases from V and 0 bases from J, with 9 bases in between. Written as DNA, the CDR3 is TGTGCCAGCAGTGGTCAAGGGGCGAACACCGGGGAGCTGTTTTTT. Encoded protein: CASSGQGANTGELFF.

The rearrangement links TRBV5-6 to TRBJ2-2, with 9 positions matching TRBD1. Germline V gene lookup returns CDR1 SGHDT and CDR2 YYEEEE. This CDR3 contains 15 residues. The V gene end was trimmed by 6 bases and the J gene end by 4 bases; junction bases not matched to a gene: 7. The DNA for the CDR3 is TGTGCCAGCACCGGTCAGACAGGGGGCACCGGGGAGCTGTTTTTT. This encodes CASTGQTGGTGELFF.

This clone was seen once. This chain joins TRBV28 and TRBJ2-1, with D perhaps assigned TRBD1 or TRBD2 (6 bases each). CDR1 and CDR2 from the germline V gene are MDHEN and SYDVKM. Trimming took off 5 bases at V and 4 bases at J, with 12 bases between the two ends. The CDR3 is made up of 14 amino acids. CDR3 DNA sequence: TGTGCCAGCAGTCTACTAGGGGGGTACAATGAGCAGTTCTTC. The encoded protein is CASSLLGGYNEQFF.

V is TRBV19 and J is TRBJ1-1; the D gene is possibly TRBD1 (6 bases). V was clipped by 4 bases and J by 6 bases, with 12 bases between them. The CDR3 runs to 13 residues. Germline CDR1 and CDR2: LNHDA and SQIVND (reference sequence). The CDR3 DNA reads as TGTGCCAGTAGTACTAAAGGGGGGGCTGAAGCTTTCTTT. This sequence encodes CASSTKGGAEAFF.

CDR3 DNA sequence: TGTGCCAGCAGCCCCCAGGGAGAAGGGAACACTGAAGCTTTCTTT. It specifies CASSPQGEGNTEAFF. V usage is TRBV7-3 and J usage is TRBJ1-1; D is possibly TRBD1 (5 bases). CDR3 length: 15 amino acids. V was clipped by 5 bases and J by 1 base, with 14 bases between them. Germline V gene lookup returns CDR1 SGHTA and CDR2 FQGTGA.

The chain links TRBV7-2 to TRBJ2-7; no clear D. The length of the CDR3 is 15 residues. Trimming took 2 bases from V and 2 from J, leaving 13 bases between them. From germline, CDR1 is SGHTA and CDR2 FQGNSA. The CDR3 bases are TGTGCCAGCAGCTTATTTCTGGGCGCAACCTACGAGCAGTACTTC. Amino acid sequence: CASSLFLGATYEQYF.

The V gene is TRBV6-5, the J gene TRBJ1-5; D is unresolved. V was shortened by 2 bases and J by 6 bases, with 11 bases between the two germline ends. Germline V gene lookup returns CDR1 MNHEY and CDR2 SVGAGI. This CDR3 comprises 14 residues. CDR3 nucleotides: TGTGCCAGCAGTTACGCGGGGTTCGGTCAGCCCCAGCATTTT. Protein product: CASSYAGFGQPQHF.

This clone has just one count. The J gene is TRBJ2-1, the V gene TRBV5-1; D gene uncertain. Between the trimmed V and J ends, which lost 0 bases and 7 bases, there was a span of 5 bases. This CDR3 is built from 12 residues. Germline V gene sequence: CDR1 SGHRS, CDR2 YFSETQ. As DNA, the CDR3 is TGCGCCAGCAGCTTGGGGGTGAATGAGCAGTTCTTC. This encodes CASSLGVNEQFF.

About this clone: Other DNA sequences of this sample code for an identical CDR3. The chain couples TRBV19 to TRBJ2-5; 8 bases match TRBD1. V dropped 5 bases and J dropped 1; count of bases not matched to a gene: 0. The CDR3 loop spans 13 amino acids. Looked up from germline, CDR1 is LNHDA and CDR2 is SQIVND (reference sequence). This CDR3 is CASSGTGQETQYF. DNA of the CDR3: TGTGCCAGTAGTGGGACAGGCCAAGAGACCCAGTACTTC.